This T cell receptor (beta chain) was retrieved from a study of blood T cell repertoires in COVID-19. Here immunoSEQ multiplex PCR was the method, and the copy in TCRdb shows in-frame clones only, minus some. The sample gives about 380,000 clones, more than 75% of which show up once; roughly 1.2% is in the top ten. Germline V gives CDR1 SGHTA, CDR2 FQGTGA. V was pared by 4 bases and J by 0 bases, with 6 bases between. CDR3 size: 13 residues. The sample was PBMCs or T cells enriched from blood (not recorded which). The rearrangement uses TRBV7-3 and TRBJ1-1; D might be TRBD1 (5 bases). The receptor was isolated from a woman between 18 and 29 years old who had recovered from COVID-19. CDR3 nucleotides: TGTGCCAGCAGCTGGACACTGAACACTGAAGCTTTCTTT. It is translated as CASSWTLNTEAFF.